A single TCR beta chain is shown here with its context. An end of the junction does not agree with germline; a read error may underlie this. CDR3 length: 14 amino acids. Germline V gene lookup returns CDR1 MNHEY and CDR2 SVGAGI. Repertoires were generated with immunoSEQ multiplex PCR, while TCRdb's copy carries only in-frame clones and drops some. The sample shows approximately 150,000 clones, around 86% of them seen only once. The data belong to a study of cytomegalovirus exposure and HLA in healthy donors. Overall study context: A subsequent analysis reported that the 95 to 150 validation repertoires were produced on the same platform that had also been used for the roughly 670 first-cohort repertoires.

J is TRBJ1-1 and V is TRBV6-5; D gene ambiguous. Sequenced input: PBMCs. The receptor's source is a man aged 18 to 29 in good health and CMV-seropositive. The CDR3 DNA sequence: TGTGCCAGCAGTGACTCGGTGGGAGGAAATGAAGCTTTCTTT. Amino acids: CASSDSVGGNEAFF.